This is a list of T cell receptor beta chains from one sample in a study of blood T cell repertoires in COVID-19. Profiled with immunoSEQ multiplex PCR; TCRdb holds only in-frame clones, not every one. Of 300,000 to 400,000 clones detected, approximately 88% appear once; the ten largest clones hold more than 0.85%. The sample consisted of PBMCs or T cells enriched from blood (not recorded which). The receptors here all came from a woman under 40 with acute COVID-19. CDR3s leave out the opening cysteine and the closing phenylalanine or tryptophan.

v_call	cdr3_aa
TRBV6-5	ASRAGGGAVGAF
TRBV6-5	ASAPSTGEGGYT
TRBV10-3	AISAAPAGLNSGNTIY
TRBV19	ASSIEATGFFSSNQPQH
TRBV5-6	ASSLGGIYEQY
TRBV19	ASSMLAGGLNEQF
TRBV27	ASSFGQGPYEQY
TRBV10-1	ASSGGQGGNEQF
TRBV29-1	SVDVGGRTEAF
TRBV27	ASSISWTPSNQPQH
TRBV7-8	ASSLVLGRVYEQY
TRBV19	ASSISIWGGYEQY
TRBV18	ASSPSWTRDNEQF
TRBV6-6	ASSRQGYTDTQY
TRBV5-5	ASSFTGRNQPQH
TRBV6-2/TRBV6-3	ASSLTTYEQY
TRBV24-1	ATSDKDRIRGYT
TRBV4-1	ASSQDPPGAKVTDTQY
TRBV7-2	ASSLARLRTEAF
TRBV7-3	ASSLIPQPLYRGGMSDTQY
TRBV9	ASSVDQGLKPQH
TRBV9	ASSVTGSPLH
TRBV6-5	ASTRGNEQY
TRBV6-5	ASSTGQLYHNEQF
TRBV6-2/TRBV6-3	ASSSDGGVSYNEQF
TRBV6-5	ASSTGVYEQY
TRBV5-1	ASSELSGGPGNEQF
TRBV4-1	ASSHLTGERGPQETQY
TRBV5-1	ASRRDRRGEKLF
TRBV7-9	ASSSKYRDRSTDTQY
TRBV3-1/TRBV3-2	ASSQGSIGGEQY
TRBV7-3	ASSTSSGGNTQY
TRBV5-8	ASKWPGDTYEQY
TRBV9	ASSATGGFEKLF
TRBV18	ASSPNPGDRSPLH
TRBV6-1	ASSEGHYNEQF
TRBV14	ASSQEHPLEQF
TRBV19	ASSIDAGEETQY
TRBV28	ASSPTGRGVGGYT
TRBV29-1	SVAPGQETQY
TRBV10-3	AIRGGTEAF
TRBV6-4	ASSMLAGGSDTQY
TRBV5-1	ASSLGQTGNTEAF
TRBV6-5	ASSYSTGGNFGYT
TRBV5-1	ASSGRLAGLQETQY
TRBV11-2	ASSLGLAGGWTGELF
TRBV6-5	ASRRTGEQQPQH
TRBV5-1	ASSSDTYGYT
TRBV7-2	ASSLVGGTGNTIY